The clone carrying this T cell receptor (beta chain) was counted between two and nine times. Unique molecular identifiers were incorporated when the TCRbeta library was constructed. TCRdb analysed the PCR reads with MiXCR anew, one entry per CDR3 protein. The sample lists around 500,000 distinct CDR3 sequences, around 12% seen once, with 5% to 6% in the top ten. The sample belongs to a study of T-cell reconstitution after alpha-beta-depleted transplantation in children. The V and J ends lost 3 bases and 5 bases respectively, with 9 bases between them. Germline CDR1 and CDR2: MNHEY and SMNVEV (reference sequence). The CDR3 has 13 amino acids.

The chain recombines TRBV27 with TRBJ2-3; perhaps TRBD2 as D (5 bases). The sample consisted of PBMCs from the stem cell graft donor, taken from the stem cell graft. This sequence originates from a human donor who donated a stem cell graft to a child with combined immunodeficiency. The CDR3 DNA reads as TGTGCCAGCAGTTTCGGGGTCGGAGATACGCAGTATTTT. Translation: CASSFGVGDTQYF.